Given below is one T cell receptor (beta chain) in context. Its antigen is undetermined. The DNA ends 3 residues before the CDR3 does, and the rest of the CDR3 is filled in from the germline J gene. V trimming: 3 bases; J trimming: 5 bases; junction bases outside the gene matches: 4. The V gene's germline CDR1 is SEHNR and CDR2 FQNEAQ (reference sequence). There are 14 residues in the CDR3. The sample belongs to a study of Tregs in tolerant kidney transplant recipients. CD4+CD25+CD127- Tregs, CD4+CD25- non-Tregs, CD4 and CD8 cells were sorted. Repertoires were generated with immunoSEQ multiplex PCR, while TCRdb's copy carries only in-frame clones and drops some. This table holds approximately 49,000 clones. Study results and limitations: Tolerant patients' donor-specific Tregs expanded beyond overall Tregs, suggesting antigen-driven growth. Nucleotide sequences could not be compared across some patients' samples due to primer changes. The most relevant donor-specific Treg TCRbeta repertoire apparently came from expansion with activated donor B cells.

This specimen consisted of CD4+ T cells from blood, obtained before the transplant. The chain has TRBV7-9 and TRBJ2-1, with 7 positions matching TRBD2. The receptor was isolated from a human donor who received a combined kidney and bone marrow transplant. Incomplete CDR3 DNA: TGTGCCAGCAGCTTCTCCGGGACTAACAATGAG. Translation gives CASSFSGTNNE. The CDR3 as a whole reads CASSFSGTNNEQFF.